A selection of T cell receptor beta chains follows, all from one sample in a study of monozygotic twins with cystic fibrosis. Data came from immunoSEQ multiplex PCR; TCRdb stores just in-frame clones and leaves some out. The table records about 7,500 clones, around 94% of them present only once. The sequenced material came from blood. The receptors were gathered from a boy aged 2 to 10 with cystic fibrosis. CDR3s include the opening cysteine and the closing phenylalanine or tryptophan. Each record gives: J gene, D gene, clone size, V gene, CDR3 protein, CDR3 DNA. The D gene is left open where the match is weak. Rows may omit the clone size; those that give it use once, few, many or a size class.

>TRBJ1-4|-|-|TRBV7-9
CASSFRQAGGGKLFF
TGTGCCAGCAGCTTCAGACAGGCCGGAGGCGGAAAACTGTTTTTT
>TRBJ2-1|-|-|TRBV27
CASRGIALGDEQFF
TGTGCCAGCAGGGGCATAGCGCTCGGCGATGAGCAGTTCTTC
>TRBJ1-2|TRBD1|-|TRBV18
CASSPPDRGNYGYTF
TGTGCCAGCTCACCGCCCGACAGGGGTAACTATGGCTACACCTTC
>TRBJ1-5|-|-|TRBV7-8
CASSLGAGGGQPQHF
TGTGCCAGCAGCTTAGGGGCCGGAGGGGGTCAGCCCCAGCATTTT
>TRBJ2-3|TRBD2|once|TRBV7-9
CASSLLAGATDTQYF
TGTGCCAGCAGCTTGCTAGCGGGAGCCACAGATACGCAGTATTTT
>TRBJ2-7|TRBD1|-|TRBV10-3
CATSPGQFVEQYF
TGTGCCACCTCTCCGGGACAGTTCGTAGAGCAGTACTTC
>TRBJ2-1|TRBD2|-|TRBV7-2
CASSPRLAWNEQFF
TGTGCCAGCAGCCCAAGACTAGCTTGGAATGAGCAGTTCTTC
>TRBJ2-7|-|-|TRBV11-3
CASSNRQAYEQYF
TGTGCCAGCAGCAACCGACAGGCCTACGAGCAGTACTTC
>TRBJ2-5|-|-|TRBV27
CASSSEETQYF
TGTGCCAGCAGTTCTGAAGAGACCCAGTACTTC
>TRBJ2-7|-|once|TRBV7-2
CASSRASYEQYF
TGTGCCAGCAGCCGGGCATCCTACGAGCAGTACTTC
>TRBJ1-1|TRBD1|-|TRBV5-1
CASSWTGPTEAFF
TGCGCCAGCAGCTGGACAGGGCCCACTGAAGCTTTCTTT